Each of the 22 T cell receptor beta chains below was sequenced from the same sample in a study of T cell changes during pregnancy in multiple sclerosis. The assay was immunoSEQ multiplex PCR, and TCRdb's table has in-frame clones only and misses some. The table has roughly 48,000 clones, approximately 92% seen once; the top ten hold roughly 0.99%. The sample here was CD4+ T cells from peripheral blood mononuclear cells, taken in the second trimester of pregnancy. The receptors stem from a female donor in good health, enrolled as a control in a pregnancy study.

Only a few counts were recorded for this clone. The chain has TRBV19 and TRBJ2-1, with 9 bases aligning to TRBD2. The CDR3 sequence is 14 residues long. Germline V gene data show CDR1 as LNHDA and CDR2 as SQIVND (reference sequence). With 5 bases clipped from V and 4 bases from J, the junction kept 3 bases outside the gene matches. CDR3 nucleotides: TGTGCCAGTAGTCGTAGCGGGAGTTACAATGAGCAGTTCTTC. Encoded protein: CASSRSGSYNEQFF.

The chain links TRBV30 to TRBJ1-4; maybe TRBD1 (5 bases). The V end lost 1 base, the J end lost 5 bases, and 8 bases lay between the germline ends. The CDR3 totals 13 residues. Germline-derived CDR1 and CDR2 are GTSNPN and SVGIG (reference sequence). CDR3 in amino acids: CAWSAAGNEKLFF. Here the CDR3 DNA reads TGTGCCTGGAGTGCGGCAGGGAATGAAAAACTGTTTTTT.

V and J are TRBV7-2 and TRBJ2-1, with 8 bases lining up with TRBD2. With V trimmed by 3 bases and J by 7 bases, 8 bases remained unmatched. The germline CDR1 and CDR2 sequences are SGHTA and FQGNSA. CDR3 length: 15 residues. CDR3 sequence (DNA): TGTGCCAGCAGCTTGGGATCTGCGGGAGGTAATGAGCAGTTCTTC. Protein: CASSLGSAGGNEQFF.

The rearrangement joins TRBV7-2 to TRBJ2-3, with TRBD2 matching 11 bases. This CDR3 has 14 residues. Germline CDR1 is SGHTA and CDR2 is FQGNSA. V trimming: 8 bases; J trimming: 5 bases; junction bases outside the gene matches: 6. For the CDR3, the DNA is TGTGCCAGCGCGGGGACTAGCGGCGAAGATACGCAGTATTTT. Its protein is CASAGTSGEDTQYF.

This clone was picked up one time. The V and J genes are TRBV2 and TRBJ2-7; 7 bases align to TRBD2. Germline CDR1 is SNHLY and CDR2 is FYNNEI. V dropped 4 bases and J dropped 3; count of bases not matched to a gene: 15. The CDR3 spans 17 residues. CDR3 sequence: CASSAPEELADHYEQYF. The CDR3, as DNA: TGTGCCAGCAGTGCTCCCGAGGAGCTAGCGGACCACTACGAGCAGTACTTC.

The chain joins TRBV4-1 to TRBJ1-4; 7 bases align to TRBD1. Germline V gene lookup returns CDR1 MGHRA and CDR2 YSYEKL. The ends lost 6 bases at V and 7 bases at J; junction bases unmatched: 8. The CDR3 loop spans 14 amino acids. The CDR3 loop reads CASRLQGLSEKLFF. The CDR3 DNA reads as TGCGCCAGCAGACTACAGGGGCTGAGTGAAAAACTGTTTTTT.

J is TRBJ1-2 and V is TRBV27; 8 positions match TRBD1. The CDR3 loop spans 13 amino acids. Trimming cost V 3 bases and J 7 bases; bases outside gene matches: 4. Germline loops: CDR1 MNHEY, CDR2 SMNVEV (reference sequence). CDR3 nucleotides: TGTGCCAGCAGTTTCGGACAGGGATTTGGCTACACCTTC. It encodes CASSFGQGFGYTF.

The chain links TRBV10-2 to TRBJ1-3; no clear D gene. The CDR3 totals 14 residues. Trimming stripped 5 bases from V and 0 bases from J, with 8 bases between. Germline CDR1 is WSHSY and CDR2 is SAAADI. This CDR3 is CASSYRDSGNTIYF. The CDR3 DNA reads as TGCGCCAGCAGTTACAGAGACTCTGGAAACACCATATATTTT.

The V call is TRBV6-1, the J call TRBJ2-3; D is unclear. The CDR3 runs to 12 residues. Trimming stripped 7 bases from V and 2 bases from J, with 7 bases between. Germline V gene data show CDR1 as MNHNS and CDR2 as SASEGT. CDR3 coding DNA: TGTGCCAGCATCGAGGTCACAGATACGCAGTATTTT. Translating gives CASIEVTDTQYF.

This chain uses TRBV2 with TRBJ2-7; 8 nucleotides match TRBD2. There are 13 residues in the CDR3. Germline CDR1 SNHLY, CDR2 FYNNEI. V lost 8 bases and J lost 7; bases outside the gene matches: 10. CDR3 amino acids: CASLRGTGGEQYF. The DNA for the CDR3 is TGTGCCAGCCTGAGAGGGACGGGAGGGGAGCAGTACTTC.

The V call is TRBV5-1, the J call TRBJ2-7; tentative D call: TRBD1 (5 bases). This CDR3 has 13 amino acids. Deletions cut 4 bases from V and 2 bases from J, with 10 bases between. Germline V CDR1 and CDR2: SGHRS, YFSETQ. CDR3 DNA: TGCGCCAGCAGCACAGGACATACCTACGAGCAGTACTTC. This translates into CASSTGHTYEQYF. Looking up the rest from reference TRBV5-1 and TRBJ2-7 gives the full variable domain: KAGVTQTPRYLIKTRGQQVTLSCSPISGHRSVSWYQQTPGQGLQFLFEYFSETQRNKGNFPGRFSGRQFSNSRSEMNVSTLELGDSALYLCASSTGHTYEQYFGPGTRLTVT.

CDR3 loop: CASSFDKNTEAFF. The CDR3 DNA follows: TGTGCCAGCAGTTTCGACAAGAACACTGAAGCTTTCTTT. The chain is built from TRBV6-4 and TRBJ1-1; the D is unclear. Trimming took off 5 bases at V and 1 base at J, with 8 bases between the two ends. Germline V gives CDR1 MRHNA, CDR2 SNTAGT. The CDR3 has 13 amino acids.

The CDR3 loop is CASSQGLTGTQYF. The CDR3, as DNA: TGCGCCAGCAGCCAAGGATTAACGGGGACGCAGTATTTT. The rearrangement uses TRBV4-3 and TRBJ2-3; possibly TRBD2 for D (5 bases). Trimming removed 1 base from V and 9 bases from J, with 11 bases in between. The CDR3 length is 13 residues. Germline CDR1 LGHNA, CDR2 YSLEER.

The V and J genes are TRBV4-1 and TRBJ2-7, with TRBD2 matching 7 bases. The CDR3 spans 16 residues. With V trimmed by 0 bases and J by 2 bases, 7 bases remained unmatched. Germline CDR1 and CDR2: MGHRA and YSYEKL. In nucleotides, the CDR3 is TGCGCCAGCAGCCAAGATCGGCTAGCGGAAACCTACGAGCAGTACTTC. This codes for CASSQDRLAETYEQYF.

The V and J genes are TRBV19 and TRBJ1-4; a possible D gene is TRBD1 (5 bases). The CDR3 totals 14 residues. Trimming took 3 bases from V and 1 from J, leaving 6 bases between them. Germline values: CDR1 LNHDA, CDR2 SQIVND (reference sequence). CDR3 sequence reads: CASSIQGTNEKLFF. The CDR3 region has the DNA TGTGCCAGTAGTATCCAGGGAACTAATGAAAAACTGTTTTTT.

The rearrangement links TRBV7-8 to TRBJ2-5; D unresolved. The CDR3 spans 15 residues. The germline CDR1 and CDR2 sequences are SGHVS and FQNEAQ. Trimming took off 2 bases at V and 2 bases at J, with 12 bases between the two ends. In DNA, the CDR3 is TGTGCCAGCAGCTTACTCGCCAGAATTCAAGAGACCCAGTACTTC. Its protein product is CASSLLARIQETQYF.

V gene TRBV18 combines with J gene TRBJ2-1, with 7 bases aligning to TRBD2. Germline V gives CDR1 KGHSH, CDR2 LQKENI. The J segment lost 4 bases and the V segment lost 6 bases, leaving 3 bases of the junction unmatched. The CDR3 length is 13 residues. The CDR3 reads CASSLAGYNEQFF. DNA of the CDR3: TGTGCCAGCTCGTTAGCGGGTTACAATGAGCAGTTCTTC. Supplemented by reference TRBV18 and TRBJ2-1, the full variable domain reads NAGVMQNPRHLVRRRGQEARLRCSPMKGHSHVYWYRQLPEEGLKFMVYLQKENIIDESGMPKERFSAEFPKEGPSILRIQQVVRGDSAAYFCASSLAGYNEQFFGPGTRLTVL.

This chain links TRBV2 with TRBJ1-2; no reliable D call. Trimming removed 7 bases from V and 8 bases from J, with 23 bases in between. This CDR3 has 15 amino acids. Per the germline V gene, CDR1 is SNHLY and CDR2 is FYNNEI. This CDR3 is CASTPSEPAVSGYTF. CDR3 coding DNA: TGTGCCAGCACTCCATCTGAGCCGGCCGTTAGCGGCTACACCTTC.

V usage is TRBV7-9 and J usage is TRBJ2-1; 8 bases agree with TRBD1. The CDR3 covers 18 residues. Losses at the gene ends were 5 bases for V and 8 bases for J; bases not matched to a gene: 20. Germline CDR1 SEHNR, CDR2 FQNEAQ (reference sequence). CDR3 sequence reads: CASSQYRRTGSKSYEQFF. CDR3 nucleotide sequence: TGTGCCAGCAGCCAGTACCGCAGGACAGGGTCTAAATCGTATGAGCAGTTCTTC.

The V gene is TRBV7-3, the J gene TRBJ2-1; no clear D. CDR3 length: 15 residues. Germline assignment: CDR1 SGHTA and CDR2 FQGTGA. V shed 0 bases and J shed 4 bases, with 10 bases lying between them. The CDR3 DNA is TGTGCCAGCAGCTTAACTTCCGGGTTTTACAATGAGCAGTTCTTC. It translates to CASSLTSGFYNEQFF.

The CDR3 loop reads CASSLSGGGISTNEKLFF. CDR3 DNA sequence: TGTGCCAGCTCTCTGAGTGGTGGAGGGATCTCAACTAATGAAAAACTGTTTTTT. The chain carries TRBV18 and TRBJ1-4; D gene unclear. Germline V gene data show CDR1 as KGHSH and CDR2 as LQKENI. CDR3 length equals 18 residues. Trimming removed 6 bases at V and 0 bases at J, with 20 bases between.

CDR3 amino acids: CASSITGGHQPQHF. The CDR3 coding sequence is TGTGCCAGTAGTATCACGGGGGGCCATCAGCCCCAGCATTTT. The J gene is TRBJ1-5, the V gene TRBV19, with D possibly being TRBD1 (6 bases). This CDR3 is built from 14 residues. V shed 3 bases and J shed 5 bases, with 11 bases lying between them. Germline V gene data show CDR1 as LNHDA and CDR2 as SQIVND (reference sequence).